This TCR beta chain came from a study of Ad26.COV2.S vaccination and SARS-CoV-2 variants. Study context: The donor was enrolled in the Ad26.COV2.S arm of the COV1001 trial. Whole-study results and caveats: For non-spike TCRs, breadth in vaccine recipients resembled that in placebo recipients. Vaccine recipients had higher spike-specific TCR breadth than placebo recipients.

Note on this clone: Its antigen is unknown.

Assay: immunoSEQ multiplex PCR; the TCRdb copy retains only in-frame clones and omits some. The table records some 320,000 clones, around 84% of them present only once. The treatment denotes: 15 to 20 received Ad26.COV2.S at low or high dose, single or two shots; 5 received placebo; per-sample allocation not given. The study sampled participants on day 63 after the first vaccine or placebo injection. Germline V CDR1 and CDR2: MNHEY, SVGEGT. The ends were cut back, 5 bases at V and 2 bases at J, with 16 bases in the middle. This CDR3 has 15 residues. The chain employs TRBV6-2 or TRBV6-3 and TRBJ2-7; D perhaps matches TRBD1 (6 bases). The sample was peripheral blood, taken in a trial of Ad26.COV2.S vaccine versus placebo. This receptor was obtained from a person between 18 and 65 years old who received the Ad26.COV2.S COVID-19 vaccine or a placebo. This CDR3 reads CASSRATGIPYEQYF. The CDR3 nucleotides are TGTGCCAGCAGTCGCGCCACAGGGATCCCCTACGAGCAGTACTTC.